The 5 T cell receptor beta chains reported below all come from one sample, sequenced in a study of blood T cells in healthy people across ages. Together with a sample-barcoded 5' primer, a J-beta primer mix was included in a second PCR lasting about 7 to 11 cycles. One entry per CDR3 protein, called by TCRdb with MiXCR from the 5' RACE reads. The repertoire has about 1.4 million distinct CDR3 sequences, roughly 59% of them found once; the top ten carry approximately 7%. Sequences were obtained from blood. These receptors were obtained from a man aged 18 to 29 in good health.

The rearrangement uses TRBV20-1 and TRBJ2-1, with TRBD2 identical over 10 bases. The germline CDR1 and CDR2 sequences are DFQATT and SNEGSKA (reference sequence). This CDR3 has 16 amino acids. V dropped 0 bases and J dropped 6; count of bases not matched to a gene: 8. Here the CDR3 DNA reads TGCAGTGCTAGAGATCTAGCGGGGGCTAATTTCAATGAGCAGTTCTTC. Protein product: CSARDLAGANFNEQFF.

There are a few counts of this clonotype. The V and J genes are TRBV9 and TRBJ2-3; no clear D. Trimming shortened V by 0 bases and J by 3 bases, and 14 bases separated the two germline ends. The CDR3 is 16 amino acids. Germline V CDR1 and CDR2: SGDLS, YYNGEE. For the CDR3, the DNA is TGTGCCAGCAGCGTAGGGGCCAGCGATTCTACAGATACGCAGTATTTT. This codes for CASSVGASDSTDTQYF. Together with reference TRBV9 and TRBJ2-3, the CDR3 gives the full variable domain: DSGVTQTPKHLITATGQRVTLRCSPRSGDLSVYWYQQSLDQGLQFLIQYYNGEERAKGNILERFSAQQFPDLHSELNLSSLELGDSALYFCASSVGASDSTDTQYFGPGTRLTVL.

This clonotype came up once. This chain joins TRBV7-9 and TRBJ2-2; no clear D. The CDR3 contains 14 residues. V lost 4 bases, J lost 1 base, and 7 bases lay in between. Germline assignment: CDR1 SEHNR and CDR2 FQNEAQ (reference sequence). The CDR3 loop is CASSSALNTGELFF. The DNA for the CDR3 is TGTGCCAGCAGCTCTGCCCTGAACACCGGGGAGCTGTTTTTT. Combining the CDR3 with reference TRBV7-9 and TRBJ2-2 gives the whole variable domain DTGVSQNPRHKITKRGQNVTFRCDPISEHNRLYWYRQTLGQGPEFLTYFQNEAQLEKSRLLSDRFSAERPKGSFSTLEIQRTEQGDSAMYLCASSSALNTGELFFGEGSRLTVL.

The V gene is TRBV3-1, the J gene TRBJ2-5; 9 positions match TRBD2. The V segment lost 8 bases and the J segment 11 bases; nucleotides outside the gene matches: 12. The CDR3 spans 13 residues. CDR1 and CDR2 (germline): LGHDT, YNNKEL (reference sequence). The CDR3 here is CASGTRGGHHQYF. In nucleotides, the CDR3 is TGTGCCAGCGGGACGCGGGGGGGCCATCATCAGTACTTC.

This clonotype was seen only a few times. The chain has TRBV7-9 and TRBJ2-1; D is undetermined. CDR1 SEHNR and CDR2 FQNEAQ come from the germline V gene (reference sequence). V lost 6 bases and J 1 base, leaving 13 bases between the germline ends. This CDR3 has 15 amino acids. DNA of the CDR3: TGTGCCAGCAGTCCCCCGGACCCTTCCTACAATGAGCAGTTCTTC. Amino acid sequence: CASSPPDPSYNEQFF.